This TCR beta chain was documented in a study of cytomegalovirus exposure and HLA in healthy donors. Note on this clone: Antigen: not known.

Both 60 Vbeta primers and 13 Jbeta primers went into the PCR. Produced via immunoSEQ multiplex PCR; TCRdb's table is partial and in-frame only. The sample has 68,000 or so clones. Germline values: CDR1 SGHTA, CDR2 FQGNSA. The CDR3 consists of 14 residues. V was trimmed by 3 bases and J by 6 bases, leaving 11 bases between them. Study observations and caveats: One variant, a missense change in DCLRE1C, was linked in a later analysis to TCR beta V- and J-gene trimming. Being productive about 87% or about 30% of the time was typical of most TCR beta V segments in an earlier analysis.

The sample consisted of PBMCs. The gene calls are TRBV7-2 and TRBJ2-2, with no clear D. This receptor was obtained from a female donor in good health and CMV-seropositive. CDR3 amino acids: CASSFSTVPGELFF. Written as DNA, the CDR3 is TGTGCCAGCAGCTTCTCTACGGTTCCCGGGGAGCTGTTTTTT.